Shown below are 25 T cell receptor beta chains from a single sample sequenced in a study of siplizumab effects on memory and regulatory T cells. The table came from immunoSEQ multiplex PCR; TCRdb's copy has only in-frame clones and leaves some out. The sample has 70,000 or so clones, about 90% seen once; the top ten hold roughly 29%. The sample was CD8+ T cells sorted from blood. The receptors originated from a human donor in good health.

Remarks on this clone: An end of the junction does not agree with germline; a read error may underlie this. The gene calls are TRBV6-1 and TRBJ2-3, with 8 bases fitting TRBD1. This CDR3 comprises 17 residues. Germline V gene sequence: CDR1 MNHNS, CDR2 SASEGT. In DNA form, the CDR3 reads TGTGCCAGCGGTGAAGCTATGGGGGACAGGAGCACAGATACGCAGTATTTT. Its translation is CASGEAMGDRSTDTQYF.

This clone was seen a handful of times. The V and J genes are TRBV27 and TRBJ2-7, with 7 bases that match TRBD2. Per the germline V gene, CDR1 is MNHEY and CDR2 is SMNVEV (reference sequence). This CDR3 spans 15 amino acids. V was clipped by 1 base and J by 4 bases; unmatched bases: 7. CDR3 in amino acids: CASSLLGGEKYEQYF. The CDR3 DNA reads TGTGCCAGCAGTTTATTGGGGGGGGAAAAGTACGAGCAGTACTTC.

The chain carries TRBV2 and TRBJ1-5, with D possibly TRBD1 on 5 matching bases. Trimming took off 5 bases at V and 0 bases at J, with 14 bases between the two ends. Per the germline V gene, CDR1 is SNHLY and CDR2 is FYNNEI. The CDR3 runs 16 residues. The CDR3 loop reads CASSWGRPNSNQPQHF. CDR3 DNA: TGTGCCAGCAGTTGGGGACGTCCCAATAGCAATCAGCCCCAGCATTTT.

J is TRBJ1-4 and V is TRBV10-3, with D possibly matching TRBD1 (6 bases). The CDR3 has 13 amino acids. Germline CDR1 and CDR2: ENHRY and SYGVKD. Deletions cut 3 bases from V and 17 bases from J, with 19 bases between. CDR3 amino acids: CAISEGGATVIFF. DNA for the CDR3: TGTGCCATCAGTGAAGGGGGGGCCACCGTCATATTTTTT.

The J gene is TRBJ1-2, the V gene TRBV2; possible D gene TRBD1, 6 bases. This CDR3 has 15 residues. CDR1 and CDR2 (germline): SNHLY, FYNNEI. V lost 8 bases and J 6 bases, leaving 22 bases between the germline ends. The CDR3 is CASFPNVQGRNGYTF. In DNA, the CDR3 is TGTGCCAGCTTTCCAAACGTACAGGGCCGGAATGGCTACACCTTC.

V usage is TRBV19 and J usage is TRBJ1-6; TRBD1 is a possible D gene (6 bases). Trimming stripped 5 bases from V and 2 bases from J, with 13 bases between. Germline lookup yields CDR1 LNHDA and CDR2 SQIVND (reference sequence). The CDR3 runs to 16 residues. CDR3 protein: CASSAHRVPYNSPLHF. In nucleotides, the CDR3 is TGTGCCAGTAGTGCACACAGGGTACCCTATAATTCACCCCTCCACTTT.

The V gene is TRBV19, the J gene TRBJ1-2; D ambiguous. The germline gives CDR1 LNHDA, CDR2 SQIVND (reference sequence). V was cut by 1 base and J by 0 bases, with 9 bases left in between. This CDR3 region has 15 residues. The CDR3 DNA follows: TGTGCCAGTAGTATAGGCCACACAGCTAACTATGGCTACACCTTC. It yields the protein CASSIGHTANYGYTF.

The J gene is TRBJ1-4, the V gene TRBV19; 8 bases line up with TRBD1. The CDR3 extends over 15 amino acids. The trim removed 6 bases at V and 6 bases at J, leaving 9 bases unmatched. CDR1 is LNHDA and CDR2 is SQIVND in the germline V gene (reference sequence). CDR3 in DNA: TGTGCCAGTAGGCCTAAACAGGGGGAAGATGAAAAACTGTTTTTT. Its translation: CASRPKQGEDEKLFF.

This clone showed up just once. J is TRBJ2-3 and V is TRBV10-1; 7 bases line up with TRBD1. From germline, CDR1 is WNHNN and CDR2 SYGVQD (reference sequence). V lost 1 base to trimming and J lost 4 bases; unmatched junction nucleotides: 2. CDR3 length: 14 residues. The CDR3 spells CASSELDRADTQYF. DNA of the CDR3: TGCGCCAGCAGTGAGTTAGACAGGGCAGATACGCAGTATTTT.

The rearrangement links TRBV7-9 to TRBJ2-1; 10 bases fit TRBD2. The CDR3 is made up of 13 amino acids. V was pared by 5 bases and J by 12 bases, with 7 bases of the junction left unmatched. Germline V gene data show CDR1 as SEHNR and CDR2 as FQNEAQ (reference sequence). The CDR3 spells CASSGLAGEWQFF. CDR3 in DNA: TGTGCCAGCAGCGGTCTAGCGGGAGAGTGGCAGTTCTTC. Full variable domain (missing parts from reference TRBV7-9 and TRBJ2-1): DTGVSQNPRHKITKRGQNVTFRCDPISEHNRLYWYRQTLGQGPEFLTYFQNEAQLEKSRLLSDRFSAERPKGSFSTLEIQRTEQGDSAMYLCASSGLAGEWQFFGPGTRLTVL.

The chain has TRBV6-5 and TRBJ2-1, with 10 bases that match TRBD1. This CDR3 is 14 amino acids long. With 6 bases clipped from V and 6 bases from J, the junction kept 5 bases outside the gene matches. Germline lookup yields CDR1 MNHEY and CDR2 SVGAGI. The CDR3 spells CASRGQGRINEQFF. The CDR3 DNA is TGTGCCAGCAGGGGACAGGGGAGAATCAATGAGCAGTTCTTC.

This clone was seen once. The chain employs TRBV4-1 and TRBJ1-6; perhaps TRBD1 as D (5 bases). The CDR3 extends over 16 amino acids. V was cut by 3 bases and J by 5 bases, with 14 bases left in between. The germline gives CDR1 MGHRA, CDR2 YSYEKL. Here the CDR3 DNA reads TGCGCCAGCAGCCAGGGGAGGGACCTGGATAATTCACCCCTCCACTTT. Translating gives CASSQGRDLDNSPLHF.

The CDR3 reads CASSQEFRLDYGYTF. DNA of the CDR3: TGTGCCAGCAGCCAAGAGTTTCGGTTGGACTATGGCTACACCTTC. The chain uses TRBV4-2 and TRBJ1-2; D is unclear. V was pared by 0 bases and J by 3 bases, with 11 bases between. Germline CDR1 LGHNA, CDR2 YNFKEQ. This CDR3 spans 15 amino acids.

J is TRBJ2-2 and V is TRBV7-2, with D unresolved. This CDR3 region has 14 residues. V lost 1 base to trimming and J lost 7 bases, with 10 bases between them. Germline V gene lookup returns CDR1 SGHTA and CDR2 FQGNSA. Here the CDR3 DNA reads TGTGCCAGCAGCTTAGTTGGGGAAGGCGGGGAGCTGTTTTTT. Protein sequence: CASSLVGEGGELFF.

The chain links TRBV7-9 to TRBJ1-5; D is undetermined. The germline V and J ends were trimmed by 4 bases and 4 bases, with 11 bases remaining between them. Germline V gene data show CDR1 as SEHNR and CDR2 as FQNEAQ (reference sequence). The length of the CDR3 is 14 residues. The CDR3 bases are TGTGCCAGCAGCTACCCTGGGCAGAATCAGCCCCAGCATTTT. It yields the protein CASSYPGQNQPQHF.

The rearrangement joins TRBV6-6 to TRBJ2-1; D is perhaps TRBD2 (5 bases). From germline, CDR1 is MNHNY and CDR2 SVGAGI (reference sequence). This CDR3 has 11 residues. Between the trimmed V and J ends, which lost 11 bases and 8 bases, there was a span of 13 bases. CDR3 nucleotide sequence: TGTGCCTCCACTTCTAGCCATGAGCAGTTCTTC. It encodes CASTSSHEQFF.

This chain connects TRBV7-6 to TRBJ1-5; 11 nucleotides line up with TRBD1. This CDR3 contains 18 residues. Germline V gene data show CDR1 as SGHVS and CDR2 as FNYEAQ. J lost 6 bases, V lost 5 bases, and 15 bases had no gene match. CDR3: CASSPSTPGQGASQPQHF. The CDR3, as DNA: TGTGCCAGCAGCCCCAGTACCCCAGGACAGGGGGCCAGTCAGCCCCAGCATTTT.

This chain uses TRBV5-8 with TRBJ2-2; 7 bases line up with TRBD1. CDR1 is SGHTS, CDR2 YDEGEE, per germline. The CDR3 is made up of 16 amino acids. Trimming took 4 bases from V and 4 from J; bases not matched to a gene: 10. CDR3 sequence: CASSVRQGEATGELFF. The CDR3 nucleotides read TGTGCCAGCAGCGTCCGACAGGGAGAGGCCACCGGGGAGCTGTTTTTT.

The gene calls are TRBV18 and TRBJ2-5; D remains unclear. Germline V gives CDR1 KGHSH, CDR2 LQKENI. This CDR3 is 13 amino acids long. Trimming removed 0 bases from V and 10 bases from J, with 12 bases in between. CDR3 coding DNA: TGTGCCAGCTCACCACCAGCCGAGACGGACCAGTACTTC. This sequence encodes CASSPPAETDQYF.

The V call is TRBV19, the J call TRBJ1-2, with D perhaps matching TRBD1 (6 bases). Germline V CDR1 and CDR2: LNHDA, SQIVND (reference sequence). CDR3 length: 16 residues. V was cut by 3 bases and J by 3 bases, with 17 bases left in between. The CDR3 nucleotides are TGTGCCAGTAGTATTGCGACAGGCTCGCACTACTATGGCTACACCTTC. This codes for CASSIATGSHYYGYTF.

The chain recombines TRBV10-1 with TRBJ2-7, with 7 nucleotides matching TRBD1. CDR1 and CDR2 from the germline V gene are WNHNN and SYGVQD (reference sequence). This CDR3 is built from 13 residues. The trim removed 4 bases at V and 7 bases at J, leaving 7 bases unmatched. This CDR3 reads CASSGPDREEQYF. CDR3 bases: TGCGCCAGCAGTGGCCCCGACAGGGAAGAGCAGTACTTC.

CDR3 nucleotide sequence: TGTGCCAGCAGCTTGTGGTTCACTGACTACGAGCAGTACTTC. This translates into CASSLWFTDYEQYF. This chain uses TRBV5-4 with TRBJ2-7; D remains unclear. In germline, CDR1 is SGHNT, CDR2 YYREEE (reference sequence). V was pared by 1 base and J by 3 bases, with 11 bases between. This CDR3 region has 14 residues.

The chain's CDR3 is CASSSAGSSYEQYF. The CDR3, as DNA: TGTGCCAGCAGTTCGGCGGGGAGCTCCTACGAGCAGTACTTC. This chain links TRBV27 with TRBJ2-7, with D possibly being TRBD2 (6 bases). Trimming took off 4 bases at V and 0 bases at J, with 10 bases between the two ends. The germline V gene encodes CDR1 MNHEY and CDR2 SMNVEV (reference sequence). The CDR3 runs 14 residues.

The DNA of the CDR3 is TGCGCCAGCAGCCAACCCCTGGGAGTGAACACTGAAGCTTTCTTT. This sequence encodes CASSQPLGVNTEAFF. The V and J genes are TRBV4-1 and TRBJ1-1; D remains ambiguous. The CDR3 has 15 amino acids. CDR1 MGHRA and CDR2 YSYEKL come from the germline V gene. Deletions cut 2 bases from V and 0 bases from J, with 10 bases between.

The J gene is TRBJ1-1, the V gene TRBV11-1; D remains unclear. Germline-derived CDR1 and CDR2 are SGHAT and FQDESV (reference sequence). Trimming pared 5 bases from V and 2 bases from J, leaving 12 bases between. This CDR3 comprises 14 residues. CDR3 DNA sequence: TGTGCCAGCAGCAAAGGATGGGTTAACACTGAAGCTTTCTTT. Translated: CASSKGWVNTEAFF.